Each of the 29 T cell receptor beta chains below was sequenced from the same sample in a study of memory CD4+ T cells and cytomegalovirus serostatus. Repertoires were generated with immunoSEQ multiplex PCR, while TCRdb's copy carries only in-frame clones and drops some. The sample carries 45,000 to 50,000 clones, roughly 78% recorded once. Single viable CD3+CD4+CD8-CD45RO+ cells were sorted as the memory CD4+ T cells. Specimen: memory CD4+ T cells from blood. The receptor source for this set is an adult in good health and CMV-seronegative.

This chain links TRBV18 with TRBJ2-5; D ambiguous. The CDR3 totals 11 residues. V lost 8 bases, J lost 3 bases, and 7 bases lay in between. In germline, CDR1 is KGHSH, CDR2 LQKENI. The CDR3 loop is CASHRKETQYF. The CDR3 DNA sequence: TGTGCCAGCCACCGAAAAGAGACCCAGTACTTC.

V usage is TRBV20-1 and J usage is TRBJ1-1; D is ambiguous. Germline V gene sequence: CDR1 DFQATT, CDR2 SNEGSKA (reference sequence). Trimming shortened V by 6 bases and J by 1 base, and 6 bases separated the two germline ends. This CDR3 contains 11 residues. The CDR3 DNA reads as TGCAGTGCCTTCAAGAACACTGAAGCTTTCTTT. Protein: CSAFKNTEAFF.

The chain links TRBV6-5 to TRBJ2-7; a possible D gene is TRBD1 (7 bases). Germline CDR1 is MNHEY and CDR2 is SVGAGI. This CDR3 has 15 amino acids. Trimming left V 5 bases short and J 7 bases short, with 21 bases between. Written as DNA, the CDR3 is TGTGCCAGCAGTCACTATACGGAGGGGGCGGGGGAGCAGTACTTC. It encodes CASSHYTEGAGEQYF.

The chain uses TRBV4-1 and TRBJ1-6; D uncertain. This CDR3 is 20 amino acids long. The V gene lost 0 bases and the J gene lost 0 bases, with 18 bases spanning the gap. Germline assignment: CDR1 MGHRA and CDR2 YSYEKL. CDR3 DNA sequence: TGCGCCAGCAGCCAAGATTCCGTGAGGAAAGGTAGCTCCTATAATTCACCCCTCCACTTT. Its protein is CASSQDSVRKGSSYNSPLHF.

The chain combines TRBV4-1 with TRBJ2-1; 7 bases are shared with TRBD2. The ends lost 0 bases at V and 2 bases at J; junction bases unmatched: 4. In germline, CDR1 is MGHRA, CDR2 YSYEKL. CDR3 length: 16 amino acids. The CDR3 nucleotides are TGCGCCAGCAGCCAAGATGGGAGGGCCACCTACAATGAGCAGTTCTTC. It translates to CASSQDGRATYNEQFF.

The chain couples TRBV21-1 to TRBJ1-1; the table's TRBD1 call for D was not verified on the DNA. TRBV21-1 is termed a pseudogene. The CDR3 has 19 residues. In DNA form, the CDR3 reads TGTGCCAGCAGCAACGAAGGGAAGGGGAAGTCTAACATGAACACTGAAGCTTTCTTT. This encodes CASSNEGKGKSNMNTEAFF.

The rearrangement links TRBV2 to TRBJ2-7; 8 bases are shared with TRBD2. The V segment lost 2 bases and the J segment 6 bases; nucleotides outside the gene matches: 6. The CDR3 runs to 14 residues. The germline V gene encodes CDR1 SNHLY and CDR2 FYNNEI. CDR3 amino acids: CASSERAGVREQYF. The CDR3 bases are TGTGCCAGCAGTGAACGAGCGGGGGTACGCGAGCAGTACTTC.

The CDR3 reads CASSRGETQYF. The CDR3 bases are TGTGCCAGCAGTCGAGGGGAGACCCAGTACTTC. This chain connects TRBV5-4 to TRBJ2-5, with D possibly being TRBD2 (5 bases). V was clipped by 5 bases and J by 5 bases, with 7 bases between them. CDR1 and CDR2 (germline): SGHNT, YYREEE (reference sequence). CDR3 length: 11 amino acids.

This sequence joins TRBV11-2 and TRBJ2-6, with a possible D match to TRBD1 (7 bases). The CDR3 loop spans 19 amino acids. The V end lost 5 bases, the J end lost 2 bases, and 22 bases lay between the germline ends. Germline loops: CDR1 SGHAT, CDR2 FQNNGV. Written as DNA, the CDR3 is TGTGCCAGCAGCCCCACCGCGGGGAGAAGGGGGCCTGGGGCCAACGTCCTGACTTTC. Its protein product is CASSPTAGRRGPGANVLTF.

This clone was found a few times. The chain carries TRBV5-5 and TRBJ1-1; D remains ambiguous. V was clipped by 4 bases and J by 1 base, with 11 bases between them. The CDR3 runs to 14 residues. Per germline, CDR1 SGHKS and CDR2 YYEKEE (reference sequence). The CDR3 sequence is CASSAMAENTEAFF. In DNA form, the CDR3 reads TGTGCCAGCAGCGCCATGGCAGAGAACACTGAAGCTTTCTTT.

DNA for the CDR3: TGTGCCTGGTCAACGAAAGGGGAAAAACTGTTTTTT. It encodes CAWSTKGEKLFF. The chain links TRBV30 to TRBJ1-4; no clear D. V was clipped by 5 bases and J by 8 bases, with 12 bases between them. Germline CDR1 is GTSNPN and CDR2 is SVGIG (reference sequence). There are 12 residues in the CDR3.

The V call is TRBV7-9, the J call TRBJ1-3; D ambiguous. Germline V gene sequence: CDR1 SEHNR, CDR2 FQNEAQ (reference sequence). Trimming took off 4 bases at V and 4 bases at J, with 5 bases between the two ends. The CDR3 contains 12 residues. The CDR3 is CASSSQGNTIYF. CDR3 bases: TGTGCCAGCAGCTCACAGGGAAACACCATATATTTT.

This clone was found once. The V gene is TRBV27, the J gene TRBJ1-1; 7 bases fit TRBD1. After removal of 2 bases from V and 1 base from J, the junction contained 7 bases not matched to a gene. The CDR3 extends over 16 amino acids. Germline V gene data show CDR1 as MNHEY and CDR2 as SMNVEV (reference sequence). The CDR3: CASSLPPTGKNTEAFF. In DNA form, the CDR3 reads TGTGCCAGCAGTTTACCCCCGACAGGGAAGAACACTGAAGCTTTCTTT.

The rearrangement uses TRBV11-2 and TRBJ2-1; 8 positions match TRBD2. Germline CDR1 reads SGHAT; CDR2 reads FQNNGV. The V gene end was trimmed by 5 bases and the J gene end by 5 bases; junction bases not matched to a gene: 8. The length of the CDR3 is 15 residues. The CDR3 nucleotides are TGTGCCAGCAGCGCGACGGGGGGGCCGGACAATGAGCAGTTCTTC. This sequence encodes CASSATGGPDNEQFF.

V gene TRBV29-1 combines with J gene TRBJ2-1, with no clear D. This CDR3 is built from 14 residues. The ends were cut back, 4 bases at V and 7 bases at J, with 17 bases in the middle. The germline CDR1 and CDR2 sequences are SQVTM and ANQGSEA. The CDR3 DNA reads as TGCAGCGTTGGGAGACAATCCAAAGGGAATGAGCAGTTCTTC. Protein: CSVGRQSKGNEQFF.

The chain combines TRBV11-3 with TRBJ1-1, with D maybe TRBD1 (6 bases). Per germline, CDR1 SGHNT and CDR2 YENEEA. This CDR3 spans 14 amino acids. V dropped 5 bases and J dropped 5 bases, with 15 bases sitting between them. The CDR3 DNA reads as TGTGCCAGCAGCCCGGAAGGAGGGGGTACTGAAGCTTTCTTT. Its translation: CASSPEGGGTEAFF.

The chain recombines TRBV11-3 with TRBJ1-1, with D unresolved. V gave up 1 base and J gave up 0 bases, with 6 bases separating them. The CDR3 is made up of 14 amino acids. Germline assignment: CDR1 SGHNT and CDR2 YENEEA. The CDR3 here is CASSLALVNTEAFF. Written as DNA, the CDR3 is TGTGCCAGCAGCTTAGCCCTAGTGAACACTGAAGCTTTCTTT.

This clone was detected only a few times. CDR3 coding DNA: TGTGCCAGCAGCGGTCGCTCCAGGGGCGGCTCTGGAAACACCATATATTTT. It yields the protein CASSGRSRGGSGNTIYF. This chain links TRBV13 with TRBJ1-3; weak D call: TRBD1 (6 bases). Trimming cost V 5 bases and J 0 bases, with 17 bases left between them. The CDR3 sequence is 17 residues long. Germline values: CDR1 PRHDT, CDR2 FYEKMQ (reference sequence).

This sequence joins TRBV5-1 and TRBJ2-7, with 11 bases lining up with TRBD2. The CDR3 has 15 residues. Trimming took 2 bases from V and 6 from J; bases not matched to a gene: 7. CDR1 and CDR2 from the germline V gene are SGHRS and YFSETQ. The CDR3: CASSFATSGNIEQYF. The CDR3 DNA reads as TGCGCCAGCAGCTTCGCGACTAGCGGGAATATCGAGCAGTACTTC.

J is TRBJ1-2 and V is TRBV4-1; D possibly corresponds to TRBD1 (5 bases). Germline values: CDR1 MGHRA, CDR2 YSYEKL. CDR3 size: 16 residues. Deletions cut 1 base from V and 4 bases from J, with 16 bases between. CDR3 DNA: TGCGCCAGCAGCCAAGTAGGGACGGGGGTAGGCTATGGCTACACCTTC. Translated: CASSQVGTGVGYGYTF.

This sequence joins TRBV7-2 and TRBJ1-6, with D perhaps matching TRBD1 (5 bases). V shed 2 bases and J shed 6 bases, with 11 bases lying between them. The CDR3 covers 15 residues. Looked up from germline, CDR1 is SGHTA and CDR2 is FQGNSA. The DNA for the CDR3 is TGTGCCAGCAGCTTAAGAGGGGTACTTAATTCACCCCTCCACTTT. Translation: CASSLRGVLNSPLHF.

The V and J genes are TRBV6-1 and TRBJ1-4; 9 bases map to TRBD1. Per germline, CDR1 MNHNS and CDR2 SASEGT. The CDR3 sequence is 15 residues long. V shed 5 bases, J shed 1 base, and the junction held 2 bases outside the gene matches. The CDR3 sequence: CASSLTGGTNEKLFF. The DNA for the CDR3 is TGTGCCAGCAGTCTGACAGGGGGAACTAATGAAAAACTGTTTTTT.

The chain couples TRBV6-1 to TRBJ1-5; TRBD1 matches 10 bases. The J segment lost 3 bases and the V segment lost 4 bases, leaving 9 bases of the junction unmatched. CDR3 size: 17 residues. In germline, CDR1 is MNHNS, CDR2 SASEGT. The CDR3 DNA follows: TGTGCCAGCAGTGCCTCCGGGACAGGGGTTTTCAATCAGCCCCAGCATTTT. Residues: CASSASGTGVFNQPQHF.

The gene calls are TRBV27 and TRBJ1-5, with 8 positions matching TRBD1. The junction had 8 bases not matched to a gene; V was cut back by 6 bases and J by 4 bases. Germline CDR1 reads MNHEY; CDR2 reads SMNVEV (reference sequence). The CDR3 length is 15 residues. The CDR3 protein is CASRRTGPANQPQHF. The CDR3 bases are TGTGCCAGCAGAAGGACAGGGCCCGCAAATCAGCCCCAGCATTTT.

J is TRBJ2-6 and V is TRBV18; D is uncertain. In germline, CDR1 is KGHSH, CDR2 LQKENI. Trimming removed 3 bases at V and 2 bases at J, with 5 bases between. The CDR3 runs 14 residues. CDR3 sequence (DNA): TGTGCCAGCTCACCGGGCGCTGGGGCCAACGTCCTGACTTTC. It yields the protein CASSPGAGANVLTF.

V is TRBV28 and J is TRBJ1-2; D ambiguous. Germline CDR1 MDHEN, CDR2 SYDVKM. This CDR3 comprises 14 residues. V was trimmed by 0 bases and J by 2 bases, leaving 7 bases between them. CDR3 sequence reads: CASSLWEANYGYTF. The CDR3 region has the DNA TGTGCCAGCAGTTTATGGGAGGCGAACTATGGCTACACCTTC.

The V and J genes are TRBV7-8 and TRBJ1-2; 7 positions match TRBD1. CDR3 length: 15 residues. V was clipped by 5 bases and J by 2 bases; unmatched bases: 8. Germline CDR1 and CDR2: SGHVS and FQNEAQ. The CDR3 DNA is TGTGCCAGCAGCCCGGACAGGCAAGGAAACTATGGCTACACCTTC. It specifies CASSPDRQGNYGYTF.

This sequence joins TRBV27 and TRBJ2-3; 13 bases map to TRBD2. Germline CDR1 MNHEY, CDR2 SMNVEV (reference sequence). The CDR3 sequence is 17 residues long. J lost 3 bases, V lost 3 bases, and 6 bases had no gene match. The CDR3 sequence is CASSFRLAGGMTDTQYF. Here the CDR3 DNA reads TGTGCCAGCAGTTTCCGACTAGCGGGAGGTATGACAGATACGCAGTATTTT.

The CDR3 sequence is CASSFNNEQFF. DNA of the CDR3: TGTGCCAGCAGTTTTAACAATGAGCAGTTCTTC. The chain carries TRBV6-1 and TRBJ2-1; no firm D call. The CDR3 length is 11 residues. The germline V and J ends were trimmed by 5 bases and 5 bases, with 4 bases remaining between them. Germline CDR1 and CDR2: MNHNS and SASEGT.